This T cell receptor beta chain stems from a study of T cells in localized non-small cell lung cancer. TCRdb's table, derived via immunoSEQ multiplex PCR, lists solely in-frame clones and lacks some. Among tens of thousands of clones listed, approximately 80% were seen once. Looked up from germline, CDR1 is SQVTM and CDR2 is ANQGSEA. With V trimmed by 3 bases and J by 3 bases, 17 bases remained unmatched. The CDR3 runs 18 residues. Study-wide results and limits: Maximal T cell clonality occurred in uninvolved adjacent lung, with tumor ranking below it. Without multi-region sequencing, intratumor heterogeneity could not be excluded. With higher T cell density in blood came longer overall survival.

On this clone itself: Its antigen is still unknown.

The V and J genes are TRBV29-1 and TRBJ1-2; 9 bases align to TRBD1. This receptor was identified in a female donor of 60 years or more with stage I lung adenocarcinoma. The sample in question was peripheral blood, obtained before any cancer treatment. For the CDR3, the DNA is TGCAGCGTTGATGGGACACGGGACAGGGCATATGGTGACTATGGCTACACCTTC. Amino acid sequence: CSVDGTRDRAYGDYGYTF.